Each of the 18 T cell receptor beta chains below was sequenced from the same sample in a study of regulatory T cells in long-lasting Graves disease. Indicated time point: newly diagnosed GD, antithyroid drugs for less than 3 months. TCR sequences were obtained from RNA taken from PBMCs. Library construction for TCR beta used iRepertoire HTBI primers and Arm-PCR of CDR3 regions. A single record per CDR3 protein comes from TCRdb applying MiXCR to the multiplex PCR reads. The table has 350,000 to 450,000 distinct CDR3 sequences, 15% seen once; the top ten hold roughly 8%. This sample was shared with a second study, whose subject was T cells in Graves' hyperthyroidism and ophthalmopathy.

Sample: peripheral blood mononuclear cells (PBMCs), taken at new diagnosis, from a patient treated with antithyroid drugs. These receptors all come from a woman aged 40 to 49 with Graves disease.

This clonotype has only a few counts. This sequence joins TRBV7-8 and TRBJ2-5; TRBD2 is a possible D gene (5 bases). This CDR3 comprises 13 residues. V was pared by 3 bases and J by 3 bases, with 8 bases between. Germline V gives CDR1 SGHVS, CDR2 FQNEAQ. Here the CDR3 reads CASSLYGKETQYF. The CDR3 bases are TGTGCCAGCAGCTTGTACGGGAAAGAGACCCAGTACTTC.

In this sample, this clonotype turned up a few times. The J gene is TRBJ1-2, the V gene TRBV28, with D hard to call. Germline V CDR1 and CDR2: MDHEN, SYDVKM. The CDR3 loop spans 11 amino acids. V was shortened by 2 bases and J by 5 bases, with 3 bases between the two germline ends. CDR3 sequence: CASSLSYGYTF. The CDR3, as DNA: TGTGCCAGCAGTTTAAGTTATGGCTACACCTTC.

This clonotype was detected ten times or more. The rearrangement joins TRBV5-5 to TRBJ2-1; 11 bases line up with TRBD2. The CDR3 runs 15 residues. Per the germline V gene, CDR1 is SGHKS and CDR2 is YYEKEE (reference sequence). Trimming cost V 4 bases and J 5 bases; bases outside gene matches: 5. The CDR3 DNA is TGTGCCAGCAGCCCGGGACTAGCGGAACACAATGAGCAGTTCTTC. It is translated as CASSPGLAEHNEQFF. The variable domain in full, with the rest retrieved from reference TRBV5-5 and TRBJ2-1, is DAGVTQSPTHLIKTRGQQVTLRCSPISGHKSVSWYQQVLGQGPQFIFQYYEKEERGRGNFPDRFSARQFPNYSSELNVNALLLGDSALYLCASSPGLAEHNEQFFGPGTRLTVL.

CDR3 nucleotides: TGTGCCACCAGCAGAGGTGGCGGGAGGGTGAATGAGCAGTTCTTC. This encodes CATSRGGGRVNEQFF. The rearrangement uses TRBV15 and TRBJ2-1; 9 nucleotides align to TRBD2. After removal of 1 base from V and 7 bases from J, the junction contained 5 bases not matched to a gene. Germline V gene data show CDR1 as LNHNV and CDR2 as YYDKDF (reference sequence). The CDR3 covers 15 residues.

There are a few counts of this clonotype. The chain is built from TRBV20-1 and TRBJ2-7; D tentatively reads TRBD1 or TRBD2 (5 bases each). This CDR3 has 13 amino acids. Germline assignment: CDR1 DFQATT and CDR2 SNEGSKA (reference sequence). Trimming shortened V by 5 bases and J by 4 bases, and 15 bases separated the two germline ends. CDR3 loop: CSAQRGERYEQYF. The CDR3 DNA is TGCAGTGCTCAGAGAGGGGAGAGGTACGAGCAGTACTTC.

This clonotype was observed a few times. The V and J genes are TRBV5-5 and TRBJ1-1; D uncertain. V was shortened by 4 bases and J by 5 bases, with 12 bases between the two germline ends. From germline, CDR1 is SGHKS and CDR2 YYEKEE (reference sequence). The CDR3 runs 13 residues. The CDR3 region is CASSLGLGTEAFF. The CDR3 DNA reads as TGTGCCAGCAGCCTGGGCCTAGGGACTGAAGCTTTCTTT.

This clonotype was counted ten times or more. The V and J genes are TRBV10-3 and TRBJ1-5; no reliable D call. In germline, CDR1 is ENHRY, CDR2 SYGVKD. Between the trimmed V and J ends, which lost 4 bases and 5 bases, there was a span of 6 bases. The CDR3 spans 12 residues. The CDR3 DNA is TGTGCCATCAGTGGCCCATATCAGCCCCAGCATTTT. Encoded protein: CAISGPYQPQHF.

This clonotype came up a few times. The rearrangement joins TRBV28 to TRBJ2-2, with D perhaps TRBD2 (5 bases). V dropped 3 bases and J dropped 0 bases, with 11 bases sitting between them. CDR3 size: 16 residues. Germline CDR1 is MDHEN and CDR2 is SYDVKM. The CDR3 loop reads CASSFGGNPNTGELFF. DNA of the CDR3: TGTGCCAGCAGTTTCGGAGGCAACCCGAACACCGGGGAGCTGTTTTTT.

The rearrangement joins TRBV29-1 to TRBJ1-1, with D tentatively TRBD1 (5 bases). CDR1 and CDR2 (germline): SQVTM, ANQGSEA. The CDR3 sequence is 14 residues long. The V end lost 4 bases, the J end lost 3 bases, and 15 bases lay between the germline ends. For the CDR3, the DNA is TGCAGCGTTGTGCTTATCGGGGCATACACTGAAGCTTTCTTT. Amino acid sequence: CSVVLIGAYTEAFF.

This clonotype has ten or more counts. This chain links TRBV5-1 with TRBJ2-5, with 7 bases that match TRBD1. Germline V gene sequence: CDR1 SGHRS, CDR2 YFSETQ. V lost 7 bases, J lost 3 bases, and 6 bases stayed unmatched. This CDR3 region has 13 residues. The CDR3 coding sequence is TGCGCCAGCGCTATAGGGGGCGAAGAGACCCAGTACTTC. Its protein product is CASAIGGEETQYF.

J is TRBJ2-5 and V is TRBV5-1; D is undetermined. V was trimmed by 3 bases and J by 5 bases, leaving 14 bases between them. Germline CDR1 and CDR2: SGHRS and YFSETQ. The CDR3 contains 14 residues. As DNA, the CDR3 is TGCGCCAGCAGCTCCTACAGTTCCGGGGAGACCCAGTACTTC. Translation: CASSSYSSGETQYF.

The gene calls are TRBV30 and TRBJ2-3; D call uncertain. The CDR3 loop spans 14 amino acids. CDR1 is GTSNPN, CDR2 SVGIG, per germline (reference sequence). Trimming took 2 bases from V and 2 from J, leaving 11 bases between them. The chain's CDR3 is CAWSPSIPTDTQYF. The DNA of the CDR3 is TGTGCCTGGAGTCCTTCAATCCCCACAGATACGCAGTATTTT.

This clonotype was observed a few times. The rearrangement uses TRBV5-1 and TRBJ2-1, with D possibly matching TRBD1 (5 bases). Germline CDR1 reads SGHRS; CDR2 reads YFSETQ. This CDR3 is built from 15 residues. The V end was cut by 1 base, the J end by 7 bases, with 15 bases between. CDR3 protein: CASSLSPGIRNEQFF. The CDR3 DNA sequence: TGCGCCAGCAGCTTGTCCCCAGGGATACGGAATGAGCAGTTCTTC.

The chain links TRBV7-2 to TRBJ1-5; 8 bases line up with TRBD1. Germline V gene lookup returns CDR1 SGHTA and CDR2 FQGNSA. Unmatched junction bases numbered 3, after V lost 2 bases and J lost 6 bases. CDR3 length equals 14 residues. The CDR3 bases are TGTGCCAGCAGCTTAAGACAGGGGACTCAGCCCCAGCATTTT. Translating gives CASSLRQGTQPQHF.

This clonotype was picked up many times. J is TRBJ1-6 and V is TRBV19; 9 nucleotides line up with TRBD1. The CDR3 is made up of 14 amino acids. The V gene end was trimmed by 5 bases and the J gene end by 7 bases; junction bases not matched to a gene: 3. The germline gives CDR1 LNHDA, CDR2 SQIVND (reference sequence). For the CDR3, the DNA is TGTGCCAGTAGTCAAGGGACAGGGAATTCACCCCTCCACTTT. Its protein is CASSQGTGNSPLHF. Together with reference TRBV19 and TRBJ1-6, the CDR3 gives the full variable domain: DGGITQSPKYLFRKEGQNVTLSCEQNLNHDAMYWYRQDPGQGLRLIYYSQIVNDFQKGDIAEGYSVSREKKESFPLTVTSAQKNPTAFYLCASSQGTGNSPLHFGNGTRLTVT.

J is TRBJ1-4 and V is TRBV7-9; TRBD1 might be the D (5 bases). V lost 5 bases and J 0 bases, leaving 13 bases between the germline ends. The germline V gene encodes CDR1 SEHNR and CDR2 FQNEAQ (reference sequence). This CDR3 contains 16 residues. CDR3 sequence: CASSHLTDATNEKLFF. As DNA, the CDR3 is TGTGCCAGCAGCCACCTGACAGATGCAACTAATGAAAAACTGTTTTTT.

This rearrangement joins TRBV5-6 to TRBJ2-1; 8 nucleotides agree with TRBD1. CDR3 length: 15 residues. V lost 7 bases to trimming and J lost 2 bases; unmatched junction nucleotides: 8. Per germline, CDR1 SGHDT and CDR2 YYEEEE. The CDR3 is CASQSGQGAYNEQFF. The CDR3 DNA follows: TGTGCCAGCCAGTCTGGACAGGGCGCCTACAATGAGCAGTTCTTC.

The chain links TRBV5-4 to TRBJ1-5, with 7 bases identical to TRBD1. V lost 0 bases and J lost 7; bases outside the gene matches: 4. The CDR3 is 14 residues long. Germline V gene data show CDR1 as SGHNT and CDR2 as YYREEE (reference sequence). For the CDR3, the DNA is TGTGCCAGCAGCTTGGAGGGGGCGGGGCAGCCCCAGCATTTT. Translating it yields CASSLEGAGQPQHF.